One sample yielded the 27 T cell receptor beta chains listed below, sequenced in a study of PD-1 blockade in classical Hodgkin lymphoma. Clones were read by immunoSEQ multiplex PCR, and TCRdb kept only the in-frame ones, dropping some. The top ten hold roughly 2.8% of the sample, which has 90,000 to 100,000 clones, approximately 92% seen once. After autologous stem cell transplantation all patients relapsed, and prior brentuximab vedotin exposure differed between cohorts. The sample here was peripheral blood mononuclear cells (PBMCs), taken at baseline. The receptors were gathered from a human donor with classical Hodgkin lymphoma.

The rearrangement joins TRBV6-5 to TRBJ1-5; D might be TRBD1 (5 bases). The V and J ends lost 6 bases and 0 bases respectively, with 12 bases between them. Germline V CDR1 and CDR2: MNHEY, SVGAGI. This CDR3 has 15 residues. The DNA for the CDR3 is TGTGCCAGCAGCTCGACAGACTTTAGCAATCAGCCCCAGCATTTT. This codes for CASSSTDFSNQPQHF.

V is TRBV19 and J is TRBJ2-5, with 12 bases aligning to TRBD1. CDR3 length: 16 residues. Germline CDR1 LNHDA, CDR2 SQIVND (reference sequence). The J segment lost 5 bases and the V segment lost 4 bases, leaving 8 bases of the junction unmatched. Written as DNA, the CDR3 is TGTGCCAGTAGTAAGGGGGGGACAGGGGGCCCGGAGACCCAGTACTTC. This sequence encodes CASSKGGTGGPETQYF.

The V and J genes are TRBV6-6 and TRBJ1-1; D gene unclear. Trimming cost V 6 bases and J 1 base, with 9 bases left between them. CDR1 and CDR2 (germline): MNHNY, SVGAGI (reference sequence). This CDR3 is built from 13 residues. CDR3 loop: CASSPPENTEAFF. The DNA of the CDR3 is TGTGCCAGCAGCCCACCCGAGAACACTGAAGCTTTCTTT.

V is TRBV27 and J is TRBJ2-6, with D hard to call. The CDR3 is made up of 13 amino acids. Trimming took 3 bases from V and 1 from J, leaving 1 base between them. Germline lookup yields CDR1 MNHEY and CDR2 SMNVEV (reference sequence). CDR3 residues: CASSFSGANVLTF. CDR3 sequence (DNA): TGTGCCAGCAGTTTTTCTGGGGCCAACGTCCTGACTTTC.

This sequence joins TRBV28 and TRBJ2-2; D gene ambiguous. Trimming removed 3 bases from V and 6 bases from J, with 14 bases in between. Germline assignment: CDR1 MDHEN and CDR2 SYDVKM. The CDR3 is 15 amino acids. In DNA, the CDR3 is TGTGCCAGCAGTTTTAGTCTTCTTAGGTCCGGGGAGCTGTTTTTT. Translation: CASSFSLLRSGELFF.

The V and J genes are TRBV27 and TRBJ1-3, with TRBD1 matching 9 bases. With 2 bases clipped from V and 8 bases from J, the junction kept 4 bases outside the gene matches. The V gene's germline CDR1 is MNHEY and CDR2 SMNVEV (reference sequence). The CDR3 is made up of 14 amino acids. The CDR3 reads CASSLGQGLDTIYF. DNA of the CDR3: TGTGCCAGCAGTTTAGGACAGGGGTTGGACACCATATATTTT.

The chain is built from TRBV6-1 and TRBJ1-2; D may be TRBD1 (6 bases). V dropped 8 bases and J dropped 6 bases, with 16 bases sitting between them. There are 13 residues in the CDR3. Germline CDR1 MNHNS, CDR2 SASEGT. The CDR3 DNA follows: TGTGCCAGCCCGCTGGGGCAGGGGAATGGCTACACCTTC. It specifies CASPLGQGNGYTF.

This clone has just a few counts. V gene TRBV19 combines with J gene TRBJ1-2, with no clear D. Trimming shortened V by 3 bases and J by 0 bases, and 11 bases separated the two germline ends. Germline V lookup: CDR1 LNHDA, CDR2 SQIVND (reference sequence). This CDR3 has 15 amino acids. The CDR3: CASSIEGIPNYGYTF. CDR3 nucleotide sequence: TGTGCCAGTAGTATTGAGGGAATCCCTAACTATGGCTACACCTTC.

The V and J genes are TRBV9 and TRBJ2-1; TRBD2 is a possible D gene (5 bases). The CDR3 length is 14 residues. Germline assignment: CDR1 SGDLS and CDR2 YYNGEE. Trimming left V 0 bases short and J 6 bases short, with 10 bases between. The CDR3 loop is CASSVGTSPNEQFF. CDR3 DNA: TGTGCCAGCAGCGTAGGGACTTCCCCCAATGAGCAGTTCTTC.

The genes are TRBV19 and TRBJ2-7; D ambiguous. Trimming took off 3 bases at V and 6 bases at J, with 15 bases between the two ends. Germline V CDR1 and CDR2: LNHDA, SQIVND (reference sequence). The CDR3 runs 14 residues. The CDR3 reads CASSIGPVLGEQYF. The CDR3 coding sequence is TGTGCCAGTAGTATCGGGCCTGTTCTAGGCGAGCAGTACTTC.

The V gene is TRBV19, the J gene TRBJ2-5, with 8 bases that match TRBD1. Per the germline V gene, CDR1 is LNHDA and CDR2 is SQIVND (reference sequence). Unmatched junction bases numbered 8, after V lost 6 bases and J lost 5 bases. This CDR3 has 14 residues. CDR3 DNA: TGTGCCAGTAGACCCAAGACAGGGGCGGAGACCCAGTACTTC. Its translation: CASRPKTGAETQYF.

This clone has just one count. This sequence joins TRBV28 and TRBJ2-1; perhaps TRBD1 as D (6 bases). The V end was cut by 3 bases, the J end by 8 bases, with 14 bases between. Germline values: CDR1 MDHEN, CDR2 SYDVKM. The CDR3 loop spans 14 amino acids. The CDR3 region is CASSFDRKNDEQFF. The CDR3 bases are TGTGCCAGCAGTTTTGACAGGAAAAACGATGAGCAGTTCTTC.

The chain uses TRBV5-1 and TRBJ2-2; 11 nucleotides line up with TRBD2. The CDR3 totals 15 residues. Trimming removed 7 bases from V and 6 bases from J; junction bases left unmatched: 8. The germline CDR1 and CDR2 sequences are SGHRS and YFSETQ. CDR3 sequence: CASGTSGQGSGELFF. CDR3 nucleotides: TGCGCCAGCGGGACTAGCGGACAGGGGTCCGGGGAGCTGTTTTTT.

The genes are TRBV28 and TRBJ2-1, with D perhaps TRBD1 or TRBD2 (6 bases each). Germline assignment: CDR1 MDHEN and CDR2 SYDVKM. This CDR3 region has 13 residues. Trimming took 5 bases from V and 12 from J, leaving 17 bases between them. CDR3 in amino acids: CASSPPGGPGQFF. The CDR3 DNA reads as TGTGCCAGCAGTCCCCCCGGGGGCCCAGGGCAGTTCTTC.

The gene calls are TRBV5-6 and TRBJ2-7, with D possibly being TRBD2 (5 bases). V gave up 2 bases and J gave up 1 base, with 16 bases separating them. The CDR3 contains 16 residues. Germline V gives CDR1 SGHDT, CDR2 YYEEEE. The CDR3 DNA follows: TGTGCCAGCAGCTTCGGGGTGGCGGGCTGGTCCTACGAGCAGTACTTC. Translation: CASSFGVAGWSYEQYF.

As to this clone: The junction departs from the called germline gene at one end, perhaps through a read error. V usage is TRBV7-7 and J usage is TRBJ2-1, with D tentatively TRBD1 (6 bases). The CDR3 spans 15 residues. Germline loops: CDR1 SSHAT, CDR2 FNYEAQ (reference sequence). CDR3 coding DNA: TGTGCTAGCAGCTTAGGGCGGTCAGGGGACAATGAGCAGTTCTTC. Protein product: CASSLGRSGDNEQFF.

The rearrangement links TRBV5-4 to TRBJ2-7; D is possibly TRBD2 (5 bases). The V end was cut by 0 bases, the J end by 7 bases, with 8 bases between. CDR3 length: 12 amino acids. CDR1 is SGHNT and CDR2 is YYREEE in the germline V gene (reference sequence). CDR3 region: CASSLGTREQYF. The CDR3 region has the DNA TGTGCCAGCAGCTTGGGGACTCGGGAGCAGTACTTC.

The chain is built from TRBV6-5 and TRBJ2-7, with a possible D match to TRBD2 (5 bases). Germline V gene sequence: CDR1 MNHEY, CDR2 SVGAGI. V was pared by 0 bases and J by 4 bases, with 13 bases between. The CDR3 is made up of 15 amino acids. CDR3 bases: TGTGCCAGCAGTTACTCGCCCAGAGGGCCGTACGAGCAGTACTTC. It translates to CASSYSPRGPYEQYF.

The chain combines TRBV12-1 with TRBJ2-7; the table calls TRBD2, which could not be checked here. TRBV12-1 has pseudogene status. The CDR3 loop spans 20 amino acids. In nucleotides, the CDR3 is TGTGCCAGCAGCTTTGCGCTGCGACTAGCGGGAGGGCCTTGGGGGTACGAGCAGTACTTC. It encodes CASSFALRLAGGPWGYEQYF.

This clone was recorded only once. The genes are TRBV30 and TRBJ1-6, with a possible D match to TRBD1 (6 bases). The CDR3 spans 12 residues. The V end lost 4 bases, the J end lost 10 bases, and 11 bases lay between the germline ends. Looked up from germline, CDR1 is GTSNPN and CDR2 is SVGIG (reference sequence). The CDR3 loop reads CAWTGEGSPLHF. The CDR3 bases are TGTGCCTGGACAGGGGAAGGGTCACCCCTCCACTTT. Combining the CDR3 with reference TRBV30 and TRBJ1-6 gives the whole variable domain SQTIHQWPATLVQPVGSPLSLECTVEGTSNPNLYWYRQAAGRGLQLLFYSVGIGQISSEVPQNLSASRPQDRQFILSSKKLLLSDSGFYLCAWTGEGSPLHFGNGTRLTVT.

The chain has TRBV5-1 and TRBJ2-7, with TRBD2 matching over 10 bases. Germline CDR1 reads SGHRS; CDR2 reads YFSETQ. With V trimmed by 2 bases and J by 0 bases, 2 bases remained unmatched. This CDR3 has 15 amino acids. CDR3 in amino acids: CASSFSSGSSYEQYF. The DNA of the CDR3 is TGCGCCAGCAGCTTTTCTAGCGGGAGCTCCTACGAGCAGTACTTC.

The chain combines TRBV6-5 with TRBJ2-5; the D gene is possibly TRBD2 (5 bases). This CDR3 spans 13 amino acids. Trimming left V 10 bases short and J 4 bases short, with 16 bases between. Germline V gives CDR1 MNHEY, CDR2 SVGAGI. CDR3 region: CATRTPEVETQYF. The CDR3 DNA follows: TGTGCCACCAGGACTCCCGAGGTAGAGACCCAGTACTTC.

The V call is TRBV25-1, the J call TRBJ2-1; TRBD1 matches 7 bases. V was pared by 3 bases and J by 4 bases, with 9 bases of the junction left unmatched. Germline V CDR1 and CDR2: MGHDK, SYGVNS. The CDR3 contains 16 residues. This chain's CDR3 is CASSDLTGQKYNEQFF. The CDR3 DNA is TGTGCCAGCAGTGACCTGACGGGACAGAAATACAATGAGCAGTTCTTC.

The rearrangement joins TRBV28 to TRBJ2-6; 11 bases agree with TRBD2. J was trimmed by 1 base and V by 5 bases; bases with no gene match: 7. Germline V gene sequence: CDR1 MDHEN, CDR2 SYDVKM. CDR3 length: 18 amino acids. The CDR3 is CASSSLAGGQSGANVLTF. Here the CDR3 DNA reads TGTGCCAGCAGTAGCCTAGCGGGAGGCCAGTCTGGGGCCAACGTCCTGACTTTC.

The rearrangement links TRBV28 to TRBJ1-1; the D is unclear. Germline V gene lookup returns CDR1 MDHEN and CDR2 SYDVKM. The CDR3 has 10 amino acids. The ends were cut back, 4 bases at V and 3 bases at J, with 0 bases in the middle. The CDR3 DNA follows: TGTGCCAGCAGTTACACTGAAGCTTTCTTT. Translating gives CASSYTEAFF.

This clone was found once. This CDR3 reads CASSVPGGGASYEQYF. CDR3 sequence (DNA): TGTGCCAGCAGTGTTCCGGGGGGAGGGGCCTCCTACGAGCAGTACTTC. The rearrangement joins TRBV2 to TRBJ2-7; 7 positions agree with TRBD2. The CDR3 spans 16 residues. Germline-derived CDR1 and CDR2 are SNHLY and FYNNEI. J lost 0 bases, V lost 4 bases, and 9 bases had no gene match.

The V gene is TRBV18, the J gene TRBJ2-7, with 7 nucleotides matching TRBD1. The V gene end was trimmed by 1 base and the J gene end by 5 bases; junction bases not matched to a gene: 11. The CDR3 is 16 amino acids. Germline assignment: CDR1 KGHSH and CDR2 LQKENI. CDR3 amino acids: CASSPLYKTGSNEQYF. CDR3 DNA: TGTGCCAGCTCACCACTGTATAAGACAGGGTCTAACGAGCAGTACTTC. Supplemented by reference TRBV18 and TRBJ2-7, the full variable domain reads NAGVMQNPRHLVRRRGQEARLRCSPMKGHSHVYWYRQLPEEGLKFMVYLQKENIIDESGMPKERFSAEFPKEGPSILRIQQVVRGDSAAYFCASSPLYKTGSNEQYFGPGTRLTVT.